This T cell receptor beta chain was recorded in a study of blood T cell repertoires in COVID-19. The CDR3 loop spans 14 amino acids. V was clipped by 3 bases and J by 2 bases; unmatched bases: 4. CDR1 is DFQATT and CDR2 is SNEGSKA in the germline V gene (reference sequence). The table came from immunoSEQ multiplex PCR; TCRdb's copy has only in-frame clones and leaves some out. The data show 250,000 to 300,000 clones, around 82% seen once. This chain connects TRBV20-1 to TRBJ2-7; 10 bases align to TRBD2. Sequencing was performed on peripheral blood. The clonotype originates from a woman younger than 35 with acute or convalescent COVID-19. CDR3 residues: CSASGTSATYEQYF. The CDR3 DNA reads as TGCAGTGCTAGTGGGACTAGCGCTACCTACGAGCAGTACTTC.